The 27 T cell receptor beta chains reported below all come from one sample, sequenced in a study of T cells in Graves' hyperthyroidism and ophthalmopathy. Using RNA transcripts as the source, TCR beta CDR3 regions were amplified. Researchers ran a first-round RT-PCR on the TCR CDR3 using the HTBI primer set. Each CDR3 protein gets one entry after TCRdb re-called the multiplex PCR reads with MiXCR. Seen here are around 240,000 distinct CDR3 sequences, approximately 14% observed once, and the top ten hold roughly 15%. Sequencing used blood. Receptors were obtained from a middle-aged woman with Graves' hyperthyroidism that later progressed to Graves' ophthalmopathy.

This clonotype was observed many times. This chain links TRBV11-2 with TRBJ2-7; D might be TRBD1 (6 bases). CDR3 length: 12 amino acids. Trimming removed 4 bases at V and 3 bases at J, with 7 bases between. CDR1 SGHAT and CDR2 FQNNGV come from the germline V gene. The CDR3 DNA reads as TGTGCCAGCAGCTCACAGGGCTACGAGCAGTACTTC. This sequence encodes CASSSQGYEQYF.

This clonotype has a count of ten or more. This chain joins TRBV11-2 and TRBJ1-2; D is undetermined. CDR3 size: 13 residues. Per germline, CDR1 SGHAT and CDR2 FQNNGV. Trimming pared 1 base from V and 4 bases from J, leaving 7 bases between. This CDR3 reads CASSLAAAYGYTF. CDR3 nucleotide sequence: TGTGCCAGCAGCTTAGCAGCGGCCTATGGCTACACCTTC. The full variable domain, completed using reference TRBV11-2 and TRBJ1-2, is EAGVAQSPRYKIIEKRQSVAFWCNPISGHATLYWYQQILGQGPKLLIQFQNNGVVDDSQLPKDRFSAERLKGVDSTLKIQPAKLEDSAVYLCASSLAAAYGYTFGSGTRLTVV.

This clonotype was seen a handful of times. V and J are TRBV20-1 and TRBJ1-1; unclear D gene. This CDR3 has 14 amino acids. CDR1 and CDR2 from the germline V gene are DFQATT and SNEGSKA (reference sequence). Trimming stripped 0 bases from V and 2 bases from J, with 10 bases between. Here the CDR3 DNA reads TGCAGTGCTAGAGATGGGCGGATAAACACTGAAGCTTTCTTT. The encoded protein is CSARDGRINTEAFF.

The V call is TRBV18, the J call TRBJ1-5; a possible D gene is TRBD1 (6 bases). CDR3 length: 16 residues. Germline V gene sequence: CDR1 KGHSH, CDR2 LQKENI. Trimming took 5 bases from V and 0 from J, leaving 14 bases between them. DNA of the CDR3: TGTGCCAGCTCAGCTGGGGGCTCCCTTAGCAATCAGCCCCAGCATTTT. Its protein product is CASSAGGSLSNQPQHF.

This clonotype occurred many times. The chain links TRBV4-2 to TRBJ2-2, with D perhaps TRBD2 (6 bases). Germline CDR1 reads LGHNA; CDR2 reads YNFKEQ. CDR3 size: 16 residues. V lost 4 bases and J lost 0, with 12 bases in between. The chain's CDR3 is CASSRDPGANTGELFF. CDR3 nucleotides: TGTGCCAGCAGCCGGGACCCGGGGGCGAACACCGGGGAGCTGTTTTTT.

V and J are TRBV5-5 and TRBJ1-3; D gene unclear. The ends were cut back, 2 bases at V and 3 bases at J, with 6 bases in the middle. Germline values: CDR1 SGHKS, CDR2 YYEKEE (reference sequence). The CDR3 has 13 residues. The CDR3 region is CASSFSGGNTIYF. The CDR3 bases are TGTGCCAGCAGCTTTAGCGGTGGAAACACCATATATTTT.

The table lists this clonotype with many counts. The J gene is TRBJ2-3, the V gene TRBV5-6; 8 bases agree with TRBD2. The germline gives CDR1 SGHDT, CDR2 YYEEEE. V dropped 0 bases and J dropped 7; count of bases not matched to a gene: 4. The CDR3 has 14 amino acids. The CDR3 DNA is TGTGCCAGCAGCTTGGCGGGAGGGCCTTATACGCAGTATTTT. Translated: CASSLAGGPYTQYF.

The table lists this clonotype with many counts. The chain is built from TRBV28 and TRBJ1-5, with D perhaps TRBD1 (6 bases). The CDR3 sequence is 17 residues long. Germline assignment: CDR1 MDHEN and CDR2 SYDVKM. The V and J ends lost 4 bases and 4 bases respectively, with 20 bases between them. The CDR3 protein is CASSSPRGGAWNQPQHF. CDR3 DNA sequence: TGTGCCAGCAGTTCCCCCCGGGGGGGGGCTTGGAATCAGCCCCAGCATTTT.

This clonotype appeared a few times. This chain joins TRBV4-2 and TRBJ2-6, with 7 bases matching TRBD1. This CDR3 contains 17 residues. Germline V lookup: CDR1 LGHNA, CDR2 YNFKEQ. Germline trimming cut 4 bases from V and 0 bases from J; bases unmatched to any gene: 6. As DNA, the CDR3 is TGTGCCAGCAGCCGGGACAGTTCCCCCTCTGGGGCCAACGTCCTGACTTTC. This encodes CASSRDSSPSGANVLTF.

This clonotype was seen repeatedly, ten times or more. The chain joins TRBV7-9 to TRBJ1-1; D remains unclear. This CDR3 spans 11 amino acids. Deletions cut 8 bases from V and 7 bases from J, with 11 bases between. Germline V gene lookup returns CDR1 SEHNR and CDR2 FQNEAQ (reference sequence). CDR3 in DNA: TGTGCCAGCTTAGGGAGCCTTGAAGCTTTCTTT. Protein product: CASLGSLEAFF.

In this sample, this clonotype turned up many times. The chain links TRBV28 to TRBJ2-3, with unresolved D. The CDR3 runs 14 residues. V shed 7 bases and J shed 0 bases, with 11 bases lying between them. Germline V gene sequence: CDR1 MDHEN, CDR2 SYDVKM. This CDR3 reads CASTQRSSTDTQYF. For the CDR3, the DNA is TGTGCCAGCACCCAAAGGAGTAGCACAGATACGCAGTATTTT.

This clonotype occurred many times. J is TRBJ1-5 and V is TRBV3-1, with D possibly being TRBD1 (6 bases). CDR3 size: 14 residues. The V end was cut by 0 bases, the J end by 9 bases, with 12 bases between. Germline V gives CDR1 LGHDT, CDR2 YNNKEL (reference sequence). CDR3 region: CASSQEHRDWPQHF. The CDR3, as DNA: TGTGCCAGCAGCCAAGAACACAGGGATTGGCCCCAGCATTTT.

This clonotype has at least ten counts. The chain employs TRBV27 and TRBJ2-7; no definite D call. Germline assignment: CDR1 MNHEY and CDR2 SMNVEV (reference sequence). Trimming removed 6 bases at V and 4 bases at J, with 16 bases between. The CDR3 sequence is 14 residues long. CDR3 amino acids: CASSPQGRNYEQYF. CDR3 coding DNA: TGTGCCAGCAGCCCCCAAGGGCGTAATTACGAGCAGTACTTC.

This clonotype was detected a few times. This may be a read error, as it is one base from a much larger clone. The V and J genes are TRBV2 and TRBJ2-1; D remains unclear. The CDR3 has 12 residues. Germline lookup yields CDR1 SNHLY and CDR2 FYNNEI. With 8 bases removed from V and 8 bases from J, the gap between germline ends came to 13 bases. The CDR3 here is CASGVGWDEQFF. DNA for the CDR3: TGTGCCAGCGGTGTGGGTTGGGATGAGCAGTTCTTC.

This chain uses TRBV24-1 with TRBJ2-2, with 10 bases identical to TRBD1. Looked up from germline, CDR1 is KGHDR and CDR2 is SFDVKD. With V trimmed by 3 bases and J by 6 bases, 6 bases remained unmatched. The CDR3 consists of 16 residues. The chain's CDR3 is CATSDRRQGAAGELFF. The DNA for the CDR3 is TGTGCCACCAGTGATCGCCGACAGGGGGCTGCCGGGGAGCTGTTTTTT.

Ten or more counts support this clonotype. This chain links TRBV2 with TRBJ2-7; TRBD1 matches at 9 bases. Germline V gives CDR1 SNHLY, CDR2 FYNNEI. With 7 bases clipped from V and 5 bases from J, the junction kept 3 bases outside the gene matches. This CDR3 contains 12 residues. The CDR3: CASTDRGDEQYF. CDR3 DNA: TGTGCCAGCACCGACAGGGGGGACGAGCAGTACTTC.

This clonotype was found a few times. The V call is TRBV20-1, the J call TRBJ2-1, with 7 bases that match TRBD2. The CDR3 has 14 amino acids. V lost 0 bases to trimming and J lost 4 bases; unmatched junction nucleotides: 3. CDR1 is DFQATT, CDR2 SNEGSKA, per germline (reference sequence). The chain's CDR3 is CSARELAEYNEQFF. The DNA of the CDR3 is TGCAGTGCTAGAGAGCTAGCGGAGTACAATGAGCAGTTCTTC.

This clonotype showed up many times. The chain combines TRBV7-9 with TRBJ1-5; unclear D gene. The CDR3 has 14 amino acids. V lost 1 base to trimming and J lost 4 bases, with 8 bases between them. The germline V gene encodes CDR1 SEHNR and CDR2 FQNEAQ (reference sequence). As DNA, the CDR3 is TGTGCCAGCAGCTTAGGGGTCCAAAATCAGCCCCAGCATTTT. Its protein is CASSLGVQNQPQHF.

This clonotype was seen ten or more times. This chain joins TRBV6-1 and TRBJ2-3, with D unresolved. The germline V and J ends were trimmed by 5 bases and 1 base, with 10 bases remaining between them. Germline V gene sequence: CDR1 MNHNS, CDR2 SASEGT. CDR3 length: 14 amino acids. The CDR3 loop reads CASSTLGGTDTQYF. The CDR3 DNA reads TGTGCCAGCAGTACCCTCGGCGGCACAGATACGCAGTATTTT.

This sequence joins TRBV27 and TRBJ2-1; 9 bases map to TRBD2. The germline CDR1 and CDR2 sequences are MNHEY and SMNVEV (reference sequence). V shed 5 bases and J 0 bases; nucleotides not matched to a gene: 8. The CDR3 extends over 17 amino acids. The chain's CDR3 is CASSPETSGSSYNEQFF. The CDR3 DNA is TGTGCCAGCAGTCCCGAGACTAGCGGAAGCTCCTACAATGAGCAGTTCTTC.

This clonotype was detected many times. The chain recombines TRBV4-1 with TRBJ2-7; no clear D. V was cut by 0 bases and J by 0 bases, with 12 bases left in between. In germline, CDR1 is MGHRA, CDR2 YSYEKL. The CDR3 consists of 16 residues. CDR3 bases: TGCGCCAGCAGCCAAGATAGGGCCCCAAGCTCCTACGAGCAGTACTTC. It codes for CASSQDRAPSSYEQYF.

This clonotype was recorded at least ten times. This chain joins TRBV7-9 and TRBJ2-3, with a weak D call TRBD1 (6 bases). The CDR3 is 13 amino acids. Germline-derived CDR1 and CDR2 are SEHNR and FQNEAQ (reference sequence). V was shortened by 5 bases and J by 4 bases, with 10 bases between the two germline ends. The CDR3 DNA is TGTGCCAGCAGCCCCCGGACAGCAGATACGCAGTATTTT. Its translation: CASSPRTADTQYF.

This clonotype showed up many times. The chain recombines TRBV7-2 with TRBJ2-5, with unresolved D. Germline V CDR1 and CDR2: SGHTA, FQGNSA. The CDR3 has 14 residues. The V and J ends lost 0 bases and 7 bases respectively, with 12 bases between them. This CDR3 is CASSLATGSGTQYF. The CDR3 nucleotides read TGTGCCAGCAGCTTAGCTACTGGGTCCGGGACCCAGTACTTC.

This clonotype was recorded at least ten times. The chain combines TRBV19 with TRBJ2-3; 8 positions match TRBD2. Unmatched junction bases numbered 5, after V lost 1 base and J lost 2 bases. The CDR3 runs 16 residues. Per the germline V gene, CDR1 is LNHDA and CDR2 is SQIVND (reference sequence). In DNA form, the CDR3 reads TGTGCCAGTAGTATAGTCCACGGGAGGGACACAGATACGCAGTATTTT. Residues: CASSIVHGRDTDTQYF.

Ten or more counts support this clonotype. This chain joins TRBV6-1 and TRBJ1-4; perhaps TRBD1 as D (5 bases). The V and J ends lost 7 bases and 8 bases respectively, with 14 bases between them. The CDR3 contains 13 residues. Germline CDR1 MNHNS, CDR2 SASEGT. The chain's CDR3 is CASKWWGDEKLFF. The DNA of the CDR3 is TGTGCCAGCAAATGGTGGGGGGACGAAAAACTGTTTTTT.

J is TRBJ2-3 and V is TRBV20-1; TRBD2 is a possible D gene (5 bases). The CDR3 totals 12 residues. Trimming removed 6 bases from V and 5 bases from J, with 12 bases in between. Germline assignment: CDR1 DFQATT and CDR2 SNEGSKA (reference sequence). This chain's CDR3 is CSAHAGQDTQYF. CDR3 in DNA: TGCAGTGCCCACGCGGGCCAAGATACGCAGTATTTT.

This clonotype was recorded a few times. This clone may be a read error of a much larger clone one base away. Since no conserved phenylalanine or tryptophan closes the CDR3, a read error is the likely cause. The genes are TRBV2 and TRBJ1-1, with unresolved D. Germline V gene data show CDR1 as SNHLY and CDR2 as FYNNEI. Trimming removed 2 bases from V and 4 bases from J, with 11 bases in between. The length of the CDR3 is 14 residues. The CDR3 DNA is TGTGCCAGCAGTGAACGGATCCGGTCCACTGAAGCTTTCTCT. Its protein product is CASSERIRSTEAFS.